This T cell receptor beta chain was captured by sequencing in a study of control samples from healthy donors and cancer patients. Germline values: CDR1 SGHDN, CDR2 FVKESK. V gave up 5 bases and J gave up 7 bases, with 9 bases separating them. The CDR3 contains 11 residues. Only in-frame clones appear in the TCRdb table, and some are missing; sequencing was by immunoSEQ multiplex PCR. This table holds approximately 150,000 clones, 75% to 95% found once. This chain connects TRBV14 to TRBJ2-7; D gene uncertain. The TCR comes from a young man in good health. What was sequenced was blood. In DNA, the CDR3 is TGTGCCAGCAGCGATGGACGTGAGCAGTACTTC. Its protein is CASSDGREQYF.